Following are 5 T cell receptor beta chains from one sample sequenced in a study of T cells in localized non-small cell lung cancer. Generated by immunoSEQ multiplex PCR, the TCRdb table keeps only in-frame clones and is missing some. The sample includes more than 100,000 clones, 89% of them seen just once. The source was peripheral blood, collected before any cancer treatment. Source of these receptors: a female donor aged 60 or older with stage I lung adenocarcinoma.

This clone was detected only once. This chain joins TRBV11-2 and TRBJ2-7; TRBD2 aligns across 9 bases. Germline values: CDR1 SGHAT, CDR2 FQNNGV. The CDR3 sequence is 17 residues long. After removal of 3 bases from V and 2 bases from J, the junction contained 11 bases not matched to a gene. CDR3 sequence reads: CASSFTGAGGIPYEQYF. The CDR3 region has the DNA TGTGCCAGCAGCTTCACAGGCGCGGGAGGGATCCCCTACGAGCAGTACTTC.

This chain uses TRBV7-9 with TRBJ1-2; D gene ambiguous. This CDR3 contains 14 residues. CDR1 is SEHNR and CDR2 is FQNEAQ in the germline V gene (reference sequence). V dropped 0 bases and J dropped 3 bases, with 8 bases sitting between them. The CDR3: CASSLANGYYGYTF. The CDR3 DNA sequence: TGTGCCAGCAGCTTAGCGAACGGATACTATGGCTACACCTTC.

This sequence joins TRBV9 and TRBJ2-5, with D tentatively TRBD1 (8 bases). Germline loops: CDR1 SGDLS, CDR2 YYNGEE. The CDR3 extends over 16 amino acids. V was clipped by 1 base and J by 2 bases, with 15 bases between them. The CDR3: CASSVPSQGGQETQYF. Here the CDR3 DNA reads TGTGCCAGCAGCGTACCGTCACAGGGGGGGCAAGAGACCCAGTACTTC.

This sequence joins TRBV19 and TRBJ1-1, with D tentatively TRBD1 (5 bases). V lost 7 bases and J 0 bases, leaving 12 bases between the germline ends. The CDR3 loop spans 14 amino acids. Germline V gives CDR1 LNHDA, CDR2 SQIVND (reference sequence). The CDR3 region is CASNLRGMNTEAFF. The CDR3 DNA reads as TGTGCCAGTAACTTGAGGGGTATGAACACTGAAGCTTTCTTT. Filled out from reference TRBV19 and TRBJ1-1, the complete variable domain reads DGGITQSPKYLFRKEGQNVTLSCEQNLNHDAMYWYRQDPGQGLRLIYYSQIVNDFQKGDIAEGYSVSREKKESFPLTVTSAQKNPTAFYLCASNLRGMNTEAFFGQGTRLTVV.

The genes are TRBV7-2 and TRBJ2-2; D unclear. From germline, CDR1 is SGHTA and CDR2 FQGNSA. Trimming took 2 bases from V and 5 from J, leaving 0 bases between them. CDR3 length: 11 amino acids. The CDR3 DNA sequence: TGTGCCAGCAGCTTAACCGGGGAGCTGTTTTTT. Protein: CASSLTGELFF.